The sequence of this T cell receptor beta chain was determined in a study of T-cell reconstitution after alpha-beta-depleted transplantation in children listed by TCRdb under 2016. Regarding the study in general: Using TCR repertoire profiling, the study followed T-cell immune reconstitution in a quantitative way in children after TCRalphabeta/CD19-depleted allogeneic hematopoietic cell transplantation.

The library was produced with PCR. TCRdb records Illumina HiSeq 2500 as the sequencer. TCR libraries were prepared with molecular barcoding, using unique molecular identifiers to normalize TCRbeta repertoire quantification. The public sequencing data were trimmed at Q25 with fastp and processed into clonotypes with MiXCR by TCRdb, which kept only in-frame beta chains. All rows with the same CDR3 protein become a single entry with the most common DNA and genes. The sample table records around 800,000 distinct CDR3 sequences; roughly 15% of these occur just once. The top ten hold approximately 5% of the sample. This clonotype appeared many times. Its antigen has not been determined. One base away there is no much larger clone; base qualities are not given. The germline V gene specifies ENHRY as CDR1 and SYGVKD as CDR2. Trimming accounts for 3 bases at V and 9 bases at J, while the number of junction bases matched to no gene is 6. Measured from the cysteine to the phenylalanine, the CDR3 is 14 residues long. CDR3 DNA is the only sequence kept; it has 42 bases, read in frame from the first base.

The treatment or condition label of this sample denotes: allogeneic hematopoietic cell transplantation with graft depleted of TCRalphabeta T cells and CD19 B cells. The children who served as transplant recipients had been given grafts of TCRalphabeta/CD19-depleted allogeneic hematopoietic cells. The full study reports these points: The high TCRbeta diversity at day 60 in some patients was ascribed to recipient T cells and intrathymic progenitors that had survived conditioning. Over subsequent months, a decline in hyperexpanded clone frequencies was noted, and after one year, T-cell counts and TCRbeta diversity were mostly ascribed to newly produced T cells. About two months after transplant, the apparently early recovery of alphabetaT-cell counts reportedly depended on just several hundred clones that had expanded rapidly and came from non-depleted graft cells.

The sample consisted of PBMCs, mostly from graft donor cells, taken 360 days after TCRalphabeta/CD19-depleted stem cell transplant. The origin of this receptor is a male patient younger than 18 who had a stem cell transplant for acute lymphoblastic leukemia, so the T cells may come from the graft donor. The rearrangement joined TRBV10-3 to TRBJ2-1; 9 bases in the middle match TRBD2. The CDR3 sequence is CAISEAGGWGEQFF. The DNA is TGTGCCATCAGTGAAGCGGGAGGATGGGGTGAGCAGTTCTTC.